Included here is one T cell receptor (beta chain) sequence, with context. The PCR made use of 60 Vbeta and 13 Jbeta primers. Assay: immunoSEQ multiplex PCR; the TCRdb copy retains only in-frame clones and omits some. The sample comprises about 200,000 clones, over 65% of which are singletons, and roughly 3% rests with the top ten. These data belong to a study of cytomegalovirus exposure and HLA in healthy donors. Trimming removed 6 bases from V and 6 bases from J, with 24 bases in between. The CDR3 loop spans 16 amino acids. The germline gives CDR1 MNHEY, CDR2 SMNVEV (reference sequence). The sample taken for sequencing was PBMCs. The V and J genes are TRBV27 and TRBJ2-7, with no clear D. This receptor was obtained from a woman in her twenties or thirties in good health and CMV-seronegative. The chain's CDR3 is CASSLSSWQALGEQYF. The DNA for the CDR3 is TGTGCCAGCAGCTTGTCCTCTTGGCAGGCCTTAGGCGAGCAGTACTTC.